What follows are 12 T cell receptor beta chains derived from one specimen sequenced in a study of blood T cell repertoires in COVID-19. Profiled with immunoSEQ multiplex PCR; TCRdb holds only in-frame clones, not every one. Here the sample spans 80,000 to 100,000 clones, around 96% being singletons. Material for sequencing was peripheral blood. All receptors come from a human donor with active COVID-19. The donor label of this sample is uncertain.

This chain joins TRBV5-4 and TRBJ1-2, with a possible D match to TRBD1 (6 bases). Germline V gene sequence: CDR1 SGHNT, CDR2 YYREEE (reference sequence). This CDR3 contains 13 residues. V dropped 7 bases and J dropped 3 bases, with 13 bases sitting between them. CDR3 nucleotides: TGTGCCAGCCAGGACAGTAAAGACTATGGCTACACCTTC. Translation: CASQDSKDYGYTF.

The rearrangement links TRBV6-5 to TRBJ1-4; TRBD1 aligns across 8 bases. Germline CDR1 MNHEY, CDR2 SVGAGI. The CDR3 runs 16 residues. J was trimmed by 4 bases and V by 3 bases; bases with no gene match: 7. The CDR3 nucleotides read TGTGCCAGCAGTTATGGATCAGGGGGCTTTAATGAAAAACTGTTTTTT. This gives the protein CASSYGSGGFNEKLFF.

The rearrangement links TRBV11-3 to TRBJ2-3, with 7 bases aligning to TRBD1. Germline trimming cut 7 bases from V and 4 bases from J; bases unmatched to any gene: 8. Germline V gives CDR1 SGHNT, CDR2 YENEEA. The CDR3 spans 14 residues. In DNA, the CDR3 is TGTGCCAGCAACACAGGGGTTTTCGCAGATACGCAGTATTTT. Translating gives CASNTGVFADTQYF.

On this clone itself: At the DNA level, this CDR3 is encoded by other sequences in the same sample as well. This chain joins TRBV7-9 and TRBJ1-1, with unresolved D. Germline V gene data show CDR1 as SEHNR and CDR2 as FQNEAQ (reference sequence). Trimming pared 0 bases from V and 1 base from J, leaving 6 bases between. The CDR3 runs 14 residues. The CDR3 here is CASSLAGGNTEAFF. CDR3 sequence (DNA): TGTGCCAGCAGCTTAGCAGGAGGGAACACTGAAGCTTTCTTT.

The genes are TRBV29-1 and TRBJ2-3, with no clear D. Per the germline V gene, CDR1 is SQVTM and CDR2 is ANQGSEA. CDR3 size: 10 residues. V lost 4 bases and J 5 bases, leaving 4 bases between the germline ends. The CDR3 sequence is CSVGGDTQYF. The CDR3 DNA is TGCAGCGTTGGAGGAGATACGCAGTATTTT.

The V gene is TRBV3-1 (or the pseudogene TRBV3-2), the J gene TRBJ1-1; D perhaps matches TRBD1 (6 bases). The CDR3 covers 14 residues. Germline lookup yields CDR1 LGHDT and CDR2 YNNKEL (reference sequence). The V and J ends lost 1 base and 0 bases respectively, with 6 bases between them. In DNA form, the CDR3 reads TGTGCCAGCAGCCAAGGGACAGTGAACACTGAAGCTTTCTTT. Translated, it gives CASSQGTVNTEAFF.

The V gene is TRBV27, the J gene TRBJ2-7, with D maybe TRBD1 (7 bases). Between the trimmed V and J ends, which lost 10 bases and 3 bases, there was a span of 13 bases. The CDR3 extends over 12 amino acids. Germline CDR1 MNHEY, CDR2 SMNVEV (reference sequence). The CDR3 spells CATSGGLYEQYF. The CDR3, as DNA: TGTGCCACCTCAGGGGGGCTCTACGAGCAGTACTTC.

The chain uses TRBV24-1 and TRBJ2-5; 7 bases are a match to TRBD2. This CDR3 contains 15 residues. Per germline, CDR1 KGHDR and CDR2 SFDVKD. J lost 3 bases, V lost 2 bases, and 5 bases had no gene match. This chain's CDR3 is CATSDSGGREETQYF. CDR3 nucleotide sequence: TGTGCCACCAGTGATTCGGGAGGCAGGGAAGAGACCCAGTACTTC.

CDR3 residues: CASSQVFTGDSYEQYF. The CDR3 DNA follows: TGCGCCAGCAGCCAAGTGTTCACAGGCGACTCCTACGAGCAGTACTTC. The chain is built from TRBV4-3 and TRBJ2-7; tentatively, D is TRBD1 (5 bases). The CDR3 totals 16 residues. Germline V CDR1 and CDR2: LGHNA, YSLEER. Trimming left V 1 base short and J 0 bases short, with 13 bases between.

J is TRBJ2-7 and V is TRBV5-5; D remains ambiguous. The CDR3 is 14 residues long. Deletions cut 2 bases from V and 3 bases from J, with 12 bases between. Germline CDR1 SGHKS, CDR2 YYEKEE (reference sequence). The CDR3 here is CASSFSVGGYEQYF. CDR3 DNA sequence: TGTGCCAGCAGCTTCTCTGTTGGCGGCTACGAGCAGTACTTC.

The genes are TRBV5-1 and TRBJ2-2, with D possibly TRBD1 on 5 matching bases. V gave up 2 bases and J gave up 2 bases, with 10 bases separating them. This CDR3 has 15 residues. The germline CDR1 and CDR2 sequences are SGHRS and YFSETQ. The CDR3 reads CASSFRTGNTGELFF. The DNA of the CDR3 is TGCGCCAGCAGCTTTAGAACAGGAAACACCGGGGAGCTGTTTTTT. The full variable domain, completed using reference TRBV5-1 and TRBJ2-2, is KAGVTQTPRYLIKTRGQQVTLSCSPISGHRSVSWYQQTPGQGLQFLFEYFSETQRNKGNFPGRFSGRQFSNSRSEMNVSTLELGDSALYLCASSFRTGNTGELFFGEGSRLTVL.

The chain links TRBV6-6 to TRBJ2-7, with 7 bases fitting TRBD1. V lost 8 bases and J lost 3; bases outside the gene matches: 7. CDR3 length equals 13 residues. Germline values: CDR1 MNHNY, CDR2 SVGAGI (reference sequence). CDR3: CASSQRQGYEQYF. In DNA form, the CDR3 reads TGTGCCAGCTCGCAAAGACAGGGCTACGAGCAGTACTTC.